This TCR beta chain originates from a study of T cell responses to AZD1222 COVID-19 vaccine. This CDR3 is 16 amino acids long. Germline trimming cut 5 bases from V and 5 bases from J; bases unmatched to any gene: 11. Germline CDR1 reads SGHVS; CDR2 reads FNYEAQ. Study-level points and caveats: Among vaccine-associated CD4 TCRs, coverage spanned spike, with dominance at 160-218 and 743-854. Donor demographics were predominantly white British with a female majority; clonal diversity may be underestimated. Per reports, nearly half of all spike-specific TCRs target regions that are unmutated in variants.

Clones were read by immunoSEQ multiplex PCR, and TCRdb kept only the in-frame ones, dropping some. The table has just under 35,000 clones, approximately 86% seen once; the top ten hold around 6.5%. Of note for this clone: Its target is unknown.

The gene calls are TRBV7-6 and TRBJ2-3, with 9 bases lining up with TRBD1. The sample consisted of peripheral blood, taken on day 0 of AZD1222 vaccination. The TCR sequence derives from an adult in good health. CDR3 loop: CASSKEPSTGGDTQYF. In nucleotides, the CDR3 is TGTGCCAGCAGCAAAGAACCCTCGACAGGGGGAGATACGCAGTATTTT.